This T cell receptor (beta chain) was profiled in a study of T cell responses to AZD1222 COVID-19 vaccine (dated by TCRdb to about 2021). About the investigation overall: TCR sequencing was performed for 230 to 250 trial participants, of whom around 210 were given two doses of AZD1222 and around 25 were given two doses of MenACWY control vaccine. Enrollment into the trials was organized by age into subgroups of 18-55, 56-69 and 70-plus years, and those subgroups contained 148, 28 and 57 TCR-sequenced participants, respectively.

The time point label for this specimen denotes: baseline before first vaccination. According to the study, the label for this sample's treatment or condition signals: meningococcal conjugate vaccine given as trial control. Vaccinee samples were obtained from the UK trials COV001 and COV002, which included a single-blind randomized controlled phase 2/3 trial of AZD1222 (ChAdOx1 nCoV-19) in healthy adults. For TCRbeta chain sequencing, PBMC samples from trial participants were taken at day 0 and at day 28 after the second dose. For this chain, trimming is 6 bases at the V end and 0 bases at the J end, and the number of junction bases without a gene match is 1. From its cysteine to its phenylalanine, the CDR3 spans 13 amino acids. Only the CDR3 DNA is retained, 39 bases long and in frame from the first base. The CDR3 regions of human TCRbeta chains were subjected to immunosequencing. The study's processing was this. TCRs in the repertoires were matched against a reference library of SARS-CoV-2-specific TCRs that had been generated with the MIRA antigen-specificity platform. Breadth meant the fraction of unique TCRs that were SARS-CoV-2-associated, whereas depth meant the fraction of total T cells that were SARS-CoV-2-associated. Each spike-specific TCR was assigned to its reactive spike region and to a CD4 or CD8 class using the MIRA data. Log10-transformed breadth and depth values were compared by one-way ANOVA with Sidak's multiple comparisons tests. In its TCRdb copy, this immuneACCESS table keeps in-frame sequences only and misses some clones. Where compared with another copy, unresolved V genes explain less than half of these, and the others have no known cause. V and J calls and clone size are given by that table; D and trimming were obtained from the DNA. This sample has some 150,000 clones in its table, and 90% to 95% of those were observed once. The ten most abundant clones make up around 1% of the sample.

Broad study findings and their caveats: Nearly half of unique spike-specific TCRs reportedly recognized epitopes outside regions mutated in the B.1.351 and B.1.1.7 variants. After two AZD1222 doses, spike-specific TCR breadth and depth were significantly higher than at day 0 and than in MenACWY recipients. Because no day 14 peak-response samples were available, the repertoires could be characterized only after the peak T cell response. Conclusions about previously exposed vaccinees were limited because only six AZD1222 recipients were SARS-CoV-2 seropositive at baseline. The whole spike protein was spanned by vaccine-associated CD4 TCRs, and dominant responses were seen in regions 160-218 and 743-854. In the small 56-69-year group, the increase in depth fell short of significance, most likely because of low power. Participants were mostly white British, with more females than males. The authors suggested clonal diversity may have been underestimated.

Turning to this clone: The antigen this receptor binds is unknown. No clone much larger than this one lies a single base away; base qualities are absent.

The chain employs TRBV12-3 or TRBV12-4 and TRBJ1-1, with 7 middle bases fitting TRBD1. The sample consisted of peripheral blood, taken on day 0 of MenACWY control vaccination. The TCR comes from an adult in good health. This receptor has the CDR3 CASRGTVNTEAFF. The DNA sequence is TGTGCCAGCAGGGGGACAGTGAACACTGAAGCTTTCTTT.